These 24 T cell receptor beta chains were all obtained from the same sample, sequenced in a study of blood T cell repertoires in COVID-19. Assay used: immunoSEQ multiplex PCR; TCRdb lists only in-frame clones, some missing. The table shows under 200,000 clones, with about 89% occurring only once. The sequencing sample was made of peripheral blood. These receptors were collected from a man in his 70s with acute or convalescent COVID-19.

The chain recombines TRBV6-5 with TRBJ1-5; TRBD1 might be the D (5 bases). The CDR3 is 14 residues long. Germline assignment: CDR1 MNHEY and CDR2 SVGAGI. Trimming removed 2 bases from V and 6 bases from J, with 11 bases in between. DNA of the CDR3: TGTGCCAGCAGTTACGTCGGGGGAAGTCAGCCCCAGCATTTT. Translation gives CASSYVGGSQPQHF.

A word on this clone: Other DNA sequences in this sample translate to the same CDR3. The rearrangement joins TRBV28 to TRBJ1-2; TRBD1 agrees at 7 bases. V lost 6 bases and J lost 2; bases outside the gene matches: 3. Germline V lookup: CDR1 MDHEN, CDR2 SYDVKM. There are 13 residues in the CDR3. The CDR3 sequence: CASSSGQNYGYTF. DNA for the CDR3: TGTGCCAGCAGCTCGGGACAGAACTATGGCTACACCTTC.

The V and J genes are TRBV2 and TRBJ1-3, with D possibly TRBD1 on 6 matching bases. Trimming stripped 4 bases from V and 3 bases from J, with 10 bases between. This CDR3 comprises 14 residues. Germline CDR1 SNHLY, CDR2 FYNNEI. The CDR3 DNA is TGTGCCAGCAGTGTGCAGGGGATTGGAAACACCATATATTTT. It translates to CASSVQGIGNTIYF. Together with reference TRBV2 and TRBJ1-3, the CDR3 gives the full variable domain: EPEVTQTPSHQVTQMGQEVILRCVPISNHLYFYWYRQILGQKVEFLVSFYNNEISEKSEIFDDQFSVERPDGSNFTLKIRSTKLEDSAMYFCASSVQGIGNTIYFGEGSWLTVV.

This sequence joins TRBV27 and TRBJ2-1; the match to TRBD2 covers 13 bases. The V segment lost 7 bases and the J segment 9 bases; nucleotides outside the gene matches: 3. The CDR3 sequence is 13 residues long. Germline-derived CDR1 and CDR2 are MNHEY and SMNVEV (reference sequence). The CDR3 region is CASTGLAGVEQFF. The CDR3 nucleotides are TGTGCCAGCACCGGACTAGCGGGAGTTGAGCAGTTCTTC.

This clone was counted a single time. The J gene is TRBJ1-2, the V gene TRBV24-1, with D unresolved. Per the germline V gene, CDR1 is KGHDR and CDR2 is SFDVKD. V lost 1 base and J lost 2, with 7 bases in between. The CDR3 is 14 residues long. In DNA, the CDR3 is TGTGCCACCAGTGATTTTTCCCTCAACTATGGCTACACCTTC. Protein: CATSDFSLNYGYTF.

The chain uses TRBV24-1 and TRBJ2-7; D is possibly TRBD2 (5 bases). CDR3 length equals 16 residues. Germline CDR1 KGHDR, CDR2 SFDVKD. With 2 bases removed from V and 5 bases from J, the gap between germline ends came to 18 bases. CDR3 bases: TGTGCCACCAGTGATTCAACCACTAGATACCCTAACGAGCAGTACTTC. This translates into CATSDSTTRYPNEQYF.

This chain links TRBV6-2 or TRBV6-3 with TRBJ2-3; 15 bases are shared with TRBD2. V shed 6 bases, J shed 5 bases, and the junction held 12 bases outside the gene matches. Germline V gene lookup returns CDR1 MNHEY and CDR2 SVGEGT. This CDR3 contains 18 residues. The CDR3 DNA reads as TGTGCCAGCAGCCCCTTTGGGACTAGCGGGGGGTACATAGATACGCAGTATTTT. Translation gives CASSPFGTSGGYIDTQYF.

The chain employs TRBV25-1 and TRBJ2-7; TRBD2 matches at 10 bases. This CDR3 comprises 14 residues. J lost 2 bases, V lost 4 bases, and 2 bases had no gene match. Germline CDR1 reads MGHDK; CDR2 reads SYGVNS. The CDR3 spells CASSASGSTYEQYF. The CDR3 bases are TGTGCCAGCAGTGCTAGCGGGAGCACCTACGAGCAGTACTTC.

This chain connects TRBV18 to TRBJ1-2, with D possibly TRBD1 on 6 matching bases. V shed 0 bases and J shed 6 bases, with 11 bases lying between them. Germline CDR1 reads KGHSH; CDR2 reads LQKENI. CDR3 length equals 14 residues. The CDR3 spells CASSPPHRADGYTF. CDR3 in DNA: TGTGCCAGCTCACCACCCCACAGGGCTGATGGCTACACCTTC.

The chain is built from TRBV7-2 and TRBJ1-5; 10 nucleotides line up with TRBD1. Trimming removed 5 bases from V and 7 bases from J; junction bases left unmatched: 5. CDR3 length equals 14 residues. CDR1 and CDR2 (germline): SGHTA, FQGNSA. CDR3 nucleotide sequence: TGTGCCAGCAGCCTAGGACAGGGGGACCAGCCCCAGCATTTT. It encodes CASSLGQGDQPQHF.

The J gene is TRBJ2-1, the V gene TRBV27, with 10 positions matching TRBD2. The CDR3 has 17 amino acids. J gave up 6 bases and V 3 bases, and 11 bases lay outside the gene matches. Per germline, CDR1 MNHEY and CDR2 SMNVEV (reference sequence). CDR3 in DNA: TGTGCCAGCAGTTTCCTTATAGCGGGAGGTAGAATCAATGAGCAGTTCTTC. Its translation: CASSFLIAGGRINEQFF.

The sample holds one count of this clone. Here the CDR3 reads CASSALQGDNEQFF. The DNA for the CDR3 is TGTGCCAGCAGTGCTCTACAGGGAGACAATGAGCAGTTCTTC. The chain is built from TRBV2 and TRBJ2-1, with D possibly TRBD1 on 6 matching bases. The germline V and J ends were trimmed by 4 bases and 5 bases, with 12 bases remaining between them. Germline CDR1 reads SNHLY; CDR2 reads FYNNEI. The length of the CDR3 is 14 residues.

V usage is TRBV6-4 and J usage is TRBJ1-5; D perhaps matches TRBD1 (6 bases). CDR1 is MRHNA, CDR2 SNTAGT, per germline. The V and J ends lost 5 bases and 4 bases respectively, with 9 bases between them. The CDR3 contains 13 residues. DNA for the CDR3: TGTGCCAGCAGTAGGGACACTAATCAGCCCCAGCATTTT. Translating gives CASSRDTNQPQHF.

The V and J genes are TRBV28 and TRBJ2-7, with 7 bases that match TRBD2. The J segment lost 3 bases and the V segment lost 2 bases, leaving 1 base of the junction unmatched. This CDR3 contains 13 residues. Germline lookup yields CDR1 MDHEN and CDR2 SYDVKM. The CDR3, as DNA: TGTGCCAGCAGTTTACGGGACTACTACGAGCAGTACTTC. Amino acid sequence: CASSLRDYYEQYF.

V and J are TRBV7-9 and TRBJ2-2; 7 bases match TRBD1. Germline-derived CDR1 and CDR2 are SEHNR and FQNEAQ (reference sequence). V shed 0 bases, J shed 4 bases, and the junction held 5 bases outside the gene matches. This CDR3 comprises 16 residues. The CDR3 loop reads CASSLAPGQVTGELFF. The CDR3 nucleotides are TGTGCCAGCAGCTTAGCGCCTGGACAGGTCACCGGGGAGCTGTTTTTT.

CDR3 loop: CSVVQSYEQYF. CDR3 nucleotide sequence: TGCAGCGTTGTTCAGTCCTACGAGCAGTACTTC. The chain links TRBV29-1 to TRBJ2-7; the D is unclear. The germline V gene has CDR1 SQVTM and CDR2 ANQGSEA. The ends were cut back, 4 bases at V and 1 base at J, with 5 bases in the middle. The CDR3 sequence is 11 residues long.

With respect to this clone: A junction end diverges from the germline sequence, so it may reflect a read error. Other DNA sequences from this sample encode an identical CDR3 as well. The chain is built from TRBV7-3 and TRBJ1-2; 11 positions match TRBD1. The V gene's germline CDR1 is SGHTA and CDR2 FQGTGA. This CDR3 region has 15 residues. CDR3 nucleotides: TGTGCCAGCAGCCTAACTGGGACAGGGGGCTATGGCTACACCTTC. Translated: CASSLTGTGGYGYTF.

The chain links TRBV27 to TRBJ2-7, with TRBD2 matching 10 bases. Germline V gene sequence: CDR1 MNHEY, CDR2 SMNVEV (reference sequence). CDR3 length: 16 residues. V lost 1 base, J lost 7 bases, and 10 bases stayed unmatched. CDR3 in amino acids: CASSLWGAGGAGEQYF. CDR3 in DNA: TGTGCCAGCAGTTTATGGGGAGCGGGAGGGGCTGGGGAGCAGTACTTC.

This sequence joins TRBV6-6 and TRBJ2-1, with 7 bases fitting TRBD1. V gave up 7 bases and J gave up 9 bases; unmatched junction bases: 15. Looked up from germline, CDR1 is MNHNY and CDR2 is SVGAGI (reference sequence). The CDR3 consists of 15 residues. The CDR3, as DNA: TGTGCCAGCACTGTTCGGACAGGCGCGGCGGCTGAGCAGTTCTTC. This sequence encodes CASTVRTGAAAEQFF.

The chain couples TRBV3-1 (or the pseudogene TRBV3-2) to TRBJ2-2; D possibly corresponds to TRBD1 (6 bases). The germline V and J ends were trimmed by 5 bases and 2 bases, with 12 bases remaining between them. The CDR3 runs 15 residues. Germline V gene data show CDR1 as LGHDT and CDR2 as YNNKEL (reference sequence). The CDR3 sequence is CASSGRQENTGELFF. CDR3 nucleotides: TGTGCCAGCAGCGGACGACAGGAAAACACCGGGGAGCTGTTTTTT.

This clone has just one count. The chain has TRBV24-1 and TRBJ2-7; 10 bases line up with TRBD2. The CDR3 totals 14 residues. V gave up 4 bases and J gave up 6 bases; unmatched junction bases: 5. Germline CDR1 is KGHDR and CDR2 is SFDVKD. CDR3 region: CATSEAGGRGEQYF. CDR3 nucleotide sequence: TGTGCCACCAGTGAAGCGGGGGGGCGGGGCGAGCAGTACTTC.

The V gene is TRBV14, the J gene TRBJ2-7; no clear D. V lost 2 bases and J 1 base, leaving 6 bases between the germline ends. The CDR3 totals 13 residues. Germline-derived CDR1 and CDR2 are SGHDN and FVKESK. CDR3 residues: CASSQPGSYEQYF. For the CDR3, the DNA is TGTGCCAGCAGCCAACCGGGTTCCTACGAGCAGTACTTC.

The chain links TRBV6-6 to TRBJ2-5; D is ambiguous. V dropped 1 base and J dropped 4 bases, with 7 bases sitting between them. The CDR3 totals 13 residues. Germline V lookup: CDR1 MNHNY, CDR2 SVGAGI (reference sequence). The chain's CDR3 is CASSYLDLETQYF. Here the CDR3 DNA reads TGTGCCAGCAGTTACTTAGATCTAGAGACCCAGTACTTC.

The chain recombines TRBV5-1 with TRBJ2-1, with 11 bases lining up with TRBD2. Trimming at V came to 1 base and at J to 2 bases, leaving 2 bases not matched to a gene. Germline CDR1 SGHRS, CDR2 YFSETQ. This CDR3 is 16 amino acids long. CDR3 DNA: TGCGCCAGCAGCTTGTCGGGACTAGCGGCCTACAATGAGCAGTTCTTC. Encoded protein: CASSLSGLAAYNEQFF.